The 14 T cell receptor beta chains presented below share a single source sample, sequenced in a study of T cell repertoires in cytomegalovirus infection. TCRdb re-analysed the reads in MiXCR, keeping a single row per CDR3 protein. The sample includes under 300,000 distinct CDR3 sequences, approximately 22% of them seen just once. Their antigens remain unidentified. This sample comprised cultured PBMCs, obtained from culture after CMV antigen stimulation. Every receptor here comes from a human donor in good health (CMV status not recorded). Some clones in this sample may be carry-over from other donors' samples.

This clonotype was seen repeatedly, ten times or more. V is TRBV6-5 and J is TRBJ2-7; tentative D call: TRBD2 (7 bases). V was trimmed by 9 bases and J by 3 bases, leaving 15 bases between them. The CDR3 totals 13 residues. Germline CDR1 and CDR2: MNHEY and SVGAGI. The CDR3 here is CASRRGPFYEQYV. The CDR3 nucleotides are TGTGCCAGTCGGCGGGGGCCTTTCTACGAGCAGTACGTC.

The V and J genes are TRBV23-1 and TRBJ2-7; D remains ambiguous. TRBV23-1 is an ORF; its function is uncertain. This CDR3 contains 16 residues. V was trimmed by 5 bases and J by 2 bases, leaving 19 bases between them. The CDR3 coding sequence is TGCGCCAGCAGTTCAATCTGGGCCACGGATCCCTACGAGCAGTACGTC. This sequence encodes CASSSIWATDPYEQYV.

A few counts support this clonotype. This CDR3 is CATSRETVTDTQYF. The CDR3 bases are TGTGCCACCAGTCGAGAGACAGTCACAGATACGCAGTATTTT. The chain carries TRBV24-1 and TRBJ2-3, with D possibly being TRBD1 (5 bases). CDR3 length equals 14 residues. Trimming cost V 6 bases and J 2 bases, with 11 bases left between them. CDR1 and CDR2 (germline): KGHDR, SFDVKD.

This chain joins TRBV25-1 and TRBJ2-2; the D is unclear. Trimming pared 3 bases from V and 2 bases from J, leaving 13 bases between. The CDR3 covers 16 residues. The V gene's germline CDR1 is MGHDK and CDR2 SYGVNS. This CDR3 reads CASSDTLVVNTGELFF. The CDR3 DNA reads as TGTGCCAGCAGTGACACCCTCGTAGTAAACACCGGGGAGCTGTTTTTT.

Ten or more counts support this clonotype. The chain recombines TRBV19 with TRBJ1-1; TRBD1 agrees at 8 bases. Germline CDR1 and CDR2: LNHDA and SQIVND (reference sequence). V gave up 9 bases and J gave up 5 bases; unmatched junction bases: 11. There are 14 residues in the CDR3. The CDR3 spells CASLSGTGSTEAFF. The CDR3, as DNA: TGTGCCAGCCTTTCCGGGACAGGCTCGACTGAAGCTTTCTTT.

This clonotype has only a few counts. The chain employs TRBV12-3 or TRBV12-4 and TRBJ1-2; no definite D call. V gave up 0 bases and J gave up 7 bases, with 12 bases separating them. There are 14 residues in the CDR3. CDR3 residues: CASSLALGSPGYTF. Here the CDR3 DNA reads TGTGCCAGCAGTTTAGCGCTAGGGTCGCCTGGCTACACCTTC.

This clonotype was counted a few times. The chain's CDR3 is CASAEDRGRPYEQYV. Here the CDR3 DNA reads TGTGCCAGCGCAGAGGACAGGGGGAGACCCTACGAGCAGTACGTC. The V gene is TRBV6-2 or TRBV6-3, the J gene TRBJ2-7; 10 bases agree with TRBD1. The CDR3 length is 15 residues. CDR1 is MNHEY and CDR2 is SVGEGT in the germline V gene. V lost 8 bases and J lost 2; bases outside the gene matches: 9.

This clonotype was picked up a small number of times. The chain links TRBV6-5 to TRBJ1-1, with 7 bases identical to TRBD1. With 3 bases clipped from V and 7 bases from J, the junction kept 11 bases outside the gene matches. Germline V gene lookup returns CDR1 MNHEY and CDR2 SVGAGI. The CDR3 consists of 15 residues. The CDR3 here is CASSYTPTGAGEAFF. The DNA of the CDR3 is TGTGCCAGCAGTTATACTCCCACAGGGGCGGGTGAAGCTTTCTTT.

The CDR3, as DNA: TGTGCCACCAGCACATCTAGCGGGACCTACGAGCAGTACTTC. Translation gives CATSTSSGTYEQYF. The rearrangement uses TRBV15 and TRBJ2-7; TRBD2 matches at 9 bases. Germline V CDR1 and CDR2: LNHNV, YYDKDF (reference sequence). The CDR3 is made up of 14 amino acids. V lost 4 bases to trimming and J lost 2 bases; unmatched junction nucleotides: 3.

The chain recombines TRBV29-1 with TRBJ1-1, with D maybe TRBD1 (6 bases). CDR1 and CDR2 from the germline V gene are SQVTM and ANQGSEA. The CDR3 spans 13 residues. V dropped 8 bases and J dropped 1 base, with 14 bases sitting between them. The CDR3 DNA reads as TGCAGCCCGTGGACAGTTGAGAACACTGAAGCTTTCTTT. It translates to CSPWTVENTEAFF.

This clonotype was observed a handful of times. The rearrangement joins TRBV29-1 to TRBJ1-1; D is possibly TRBD1 (6 bases). Between the trimmed V and J ends, which lost 6 bases and 2 bases, there was a span of 13 bases. The CDR3 covers 13 residues. CDR1 and CDR2 (germline): SQVTM, ANQGSEA. The CDR3 nucleotides are TGCAGCGTCCGGCGGACAGCTAACACTGAAGCTTTCTTT. It specifies CSVRRTANTEAFF.

The chain combines TRBV20-1 with TRBJ2-5, with 7 bases fitting TRBD1. From germline, CDR1 is DFQATT and CDR2 SNEGSKA (reference sequence). The CDR3 contains 12 residues. V trimming: 3 bases; J trimming: 2 bases; junction bases outside the gene matches: 0. CDR3 bases: TGCAGTGCTAGGACAGGGCAAGAGACCCAGTACTTC. This codes for CSARTGQETQYF.

V usage is TRBV6-5 and J usage is TRBJ1-5; D unresolved. V was clipped by 0 bases and J by 3 bases, with 6 bases between them. Per germline, CDR1 MNHEY and CDR2 SVGAGI. This CDR3 has 14 amino acids. This CDR3 is CASSYSSPNQPQHF. CDR3 coding DNA: TGTGCCAGCAGTTACTCGAGTCCCAATCAGCCCCAGCATTTT.

The J gene is TRBJ1-1, the V gene TRBV18; D gene ambiguous. Germline loops: CDR1 KGHSH, CDR2 LQKENI. Trimming removed 5 bases from V and 3 bases from J, with 10 bases in between. CDR3 size: 13 residues. The CDR3 DNA follows: TGTGCCAGCTCATCAAACGATTACACTGAAGCTTTCTTT. Its translation: CASSSNDYTEAFF.